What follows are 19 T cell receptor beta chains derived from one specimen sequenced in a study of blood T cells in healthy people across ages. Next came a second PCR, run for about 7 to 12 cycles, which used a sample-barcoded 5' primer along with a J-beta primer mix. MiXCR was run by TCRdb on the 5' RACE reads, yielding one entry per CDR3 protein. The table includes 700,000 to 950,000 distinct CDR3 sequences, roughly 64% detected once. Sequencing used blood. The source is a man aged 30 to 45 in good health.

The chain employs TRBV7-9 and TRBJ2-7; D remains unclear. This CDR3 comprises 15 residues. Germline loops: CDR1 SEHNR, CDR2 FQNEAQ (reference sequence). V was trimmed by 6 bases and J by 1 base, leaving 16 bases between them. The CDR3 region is CASRLVASPSYEQYF. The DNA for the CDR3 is TGTGCCAGCAGGCTCGTGGCTAGTCCTTCCTACGAGCAGTACTTC.

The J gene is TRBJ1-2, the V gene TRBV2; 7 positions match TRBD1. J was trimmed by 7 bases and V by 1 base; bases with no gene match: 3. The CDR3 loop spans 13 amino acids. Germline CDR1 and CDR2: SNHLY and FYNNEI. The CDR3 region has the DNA TGTGCCAGCAGTGAAGTGTCAGGGGGTGGCTACACCTTC. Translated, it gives CASSEVSGGGYTF.

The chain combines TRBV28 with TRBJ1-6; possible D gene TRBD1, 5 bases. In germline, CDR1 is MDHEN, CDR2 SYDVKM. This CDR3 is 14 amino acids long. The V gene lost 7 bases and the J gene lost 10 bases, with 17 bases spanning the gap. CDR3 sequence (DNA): TGTGCCAGCAATCTTTCGGCAGGGCGATCACCCCTCCACTTT. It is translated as CASNLSAGRSPLHF.

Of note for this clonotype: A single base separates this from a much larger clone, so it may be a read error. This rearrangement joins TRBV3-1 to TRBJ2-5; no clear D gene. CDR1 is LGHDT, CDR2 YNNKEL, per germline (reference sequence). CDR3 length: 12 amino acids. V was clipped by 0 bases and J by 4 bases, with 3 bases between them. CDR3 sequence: CASSQDIETQYF. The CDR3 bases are TGTGCCAGCAGCCAAGATATAGAGACCCAGTACTTC.

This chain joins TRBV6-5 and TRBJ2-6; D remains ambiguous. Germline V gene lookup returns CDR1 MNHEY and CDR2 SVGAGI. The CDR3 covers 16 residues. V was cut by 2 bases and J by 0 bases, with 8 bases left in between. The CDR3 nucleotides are TGTGCCAGCAGTTACGGCCAGTACTCTGGGGCCAACGTCCTGACTTTC. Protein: CASSYGQYSGANVLTF.

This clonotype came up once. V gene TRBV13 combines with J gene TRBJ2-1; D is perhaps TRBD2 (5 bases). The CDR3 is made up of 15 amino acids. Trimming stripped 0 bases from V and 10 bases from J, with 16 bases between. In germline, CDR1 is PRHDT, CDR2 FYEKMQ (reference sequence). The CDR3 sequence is CASSLGSAEVYEQFF. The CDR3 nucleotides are TGTGCCAGCAGCTTAGGCTCAGCGGAGGTCTACGAGCAGTTCTTC.

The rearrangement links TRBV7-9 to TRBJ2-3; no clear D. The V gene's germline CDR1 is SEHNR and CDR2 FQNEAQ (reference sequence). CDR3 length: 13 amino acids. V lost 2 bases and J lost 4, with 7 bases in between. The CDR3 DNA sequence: TGTGCCAGCAGCTTACCTCAGTCAGATACGCAGTATTTT. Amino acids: CASSLPQSDTQYF.

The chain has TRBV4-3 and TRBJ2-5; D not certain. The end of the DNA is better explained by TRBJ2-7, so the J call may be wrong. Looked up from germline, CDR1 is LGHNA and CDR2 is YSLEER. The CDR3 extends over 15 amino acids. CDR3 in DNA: TGCGCCAGCAGCCTATACTCCTCACCGATATACGAGCAGTACTTC. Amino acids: CASSLYSSPIYEQYF.

This CDR3 reads CASSQDRLSRDPETQYF. In DNA form, the CDR3 reads TGTGCCAGCAGCCAAGATCGTTTAAGCAGGGATCCAGAGACCCAGTACTTC. The chain recombines TRBV14 with TRBJ2-5; a weak D match, TRBD1 (5 bases). V gave up 0 bases and J gave up 4 bases, with 18 bases separating them. Germline V gene data show CDR1 as SGHDN and CDR2 as FVKESK. The CDR3 length is 17 residues.

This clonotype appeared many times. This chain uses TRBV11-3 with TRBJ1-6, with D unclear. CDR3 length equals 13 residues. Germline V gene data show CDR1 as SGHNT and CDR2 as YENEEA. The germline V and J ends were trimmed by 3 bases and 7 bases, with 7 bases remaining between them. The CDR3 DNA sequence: TGTGCCAGCAGCTTCGGCGGGAATTCACCCCTCCACTTT. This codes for CASSFGGNSPLHF.

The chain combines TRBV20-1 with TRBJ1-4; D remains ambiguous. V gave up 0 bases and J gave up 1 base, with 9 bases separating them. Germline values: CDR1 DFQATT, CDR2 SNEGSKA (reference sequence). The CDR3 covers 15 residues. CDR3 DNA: TGCAGTGCTAGAGATCTAGGCGGAACTAATGAAAAACTGTTTTTT. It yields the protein CSARDLGGTNEKLFF.

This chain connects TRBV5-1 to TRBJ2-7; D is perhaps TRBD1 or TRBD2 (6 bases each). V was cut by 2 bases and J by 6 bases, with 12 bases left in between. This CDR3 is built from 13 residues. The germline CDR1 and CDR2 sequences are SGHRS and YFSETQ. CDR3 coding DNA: TGCGCCAGCAGCTTACAGGGAGGAAGCGAGCAGTACTTC. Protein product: CASSLQGGSEQYF.

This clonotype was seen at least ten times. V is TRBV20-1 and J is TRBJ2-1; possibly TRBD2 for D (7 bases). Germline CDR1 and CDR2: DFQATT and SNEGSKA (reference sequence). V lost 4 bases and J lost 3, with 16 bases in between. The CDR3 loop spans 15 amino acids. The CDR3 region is CSANPPGGLYNEQFF. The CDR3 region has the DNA TGCAGTGCTAACCCACCGGGGGGCCTCTACAATGAGCAGTTCTTC.

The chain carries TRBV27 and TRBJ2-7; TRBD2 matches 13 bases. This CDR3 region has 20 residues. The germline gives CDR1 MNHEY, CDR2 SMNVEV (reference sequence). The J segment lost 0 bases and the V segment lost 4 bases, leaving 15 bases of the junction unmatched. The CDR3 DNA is TGTGCCAGCAGTTATTCAGGGTTGGGACTAGCGGGGACCTTCTCCTACGAGCAGTACTTC. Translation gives CASSYSGLGLAGTFSYEQYF.

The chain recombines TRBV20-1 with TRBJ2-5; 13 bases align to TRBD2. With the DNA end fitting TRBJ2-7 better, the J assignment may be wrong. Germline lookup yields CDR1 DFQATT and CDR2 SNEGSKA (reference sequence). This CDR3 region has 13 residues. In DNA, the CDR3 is TGCAGGGTACTAGCGGGAGGGTCCTACGAGCAGTACTTC. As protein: CRVLAGGSYEQYF.

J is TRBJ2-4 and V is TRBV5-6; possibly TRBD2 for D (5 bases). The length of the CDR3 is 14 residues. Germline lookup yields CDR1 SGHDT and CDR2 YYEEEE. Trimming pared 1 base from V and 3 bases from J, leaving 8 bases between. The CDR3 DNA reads TGTGCCAGCAGCTTGAACGACTACAAAAACATTCAGTACTTC. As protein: CASSLNDYKNIQYF.

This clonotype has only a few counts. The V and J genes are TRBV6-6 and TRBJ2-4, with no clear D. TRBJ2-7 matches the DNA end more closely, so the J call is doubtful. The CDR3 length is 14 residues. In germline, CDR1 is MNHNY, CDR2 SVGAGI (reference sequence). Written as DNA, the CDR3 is TGTGCCAGCAGTTATGATGAGTTGGCCTACGAGCAGTACTTC. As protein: CASSYDELAYEQYF.

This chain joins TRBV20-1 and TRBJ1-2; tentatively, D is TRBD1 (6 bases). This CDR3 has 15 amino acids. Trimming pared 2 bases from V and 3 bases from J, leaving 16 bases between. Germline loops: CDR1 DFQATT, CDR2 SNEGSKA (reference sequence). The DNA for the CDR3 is TGCAGTGCTAGACTCCTGCAGGGGTTTCACTATGGCTACACCTTC. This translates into CSARLLQGFHYGYTF.

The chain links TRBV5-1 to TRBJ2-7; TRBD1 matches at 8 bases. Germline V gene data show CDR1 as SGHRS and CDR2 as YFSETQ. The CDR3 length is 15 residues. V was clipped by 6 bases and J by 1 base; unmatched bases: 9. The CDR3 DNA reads TGCGCCAGCAATCTAGGACAGGGAAATTCCTACGAGCAGTACTTC. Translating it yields CASNLGQGNSYEQYF.